The clone carrying this TCR beta chain was counted a few times. These data are taken from a study of identical twins. MiXCR was run by TCRdb on the 5' RACE reads, yielding one entry per CDR3 protein. Of around 500,000 distinct CDR3 sequences listed, 14% are singletons. Trimming cost V 0 bases and J 12 bases, with 21 bases left between them. This CDR3 comprises 16 residues. Per germline, CDR1 MNHEY and CDR2 SVGAGI. The same specimen was also included in a second study, on yellow fever vaccine responses in identical twins.

Sequencing input: CD4+ T cells sorted from blood. The gene calls are TRBV6-5 and TRBJ2-1; weak D call: TRBD2 (6 bases). The receptor was isolated from a woman aged 18-29 years in good health. The CDR3 nucleotides read TGTGCCAGCAGTTACTCGACCCGGGCGCGGGGCCCCTTGCAGTTCTTC. Encoded protein: CASSYSTRARGPLQFF.